This entry describes one TCR beta chain. The data derive from a study of blood T cell repertoires in COVID-19. Background on the study: The cDNA or gDNA used as material had been derived from T cells, B-cell-depleted T cells, or PBMCs.

The CDR3 sequence is 16 residues long. In germline, CDR1 is MDHEN, CDR2 SYDVKM. Between the trimmed V and J ends, which lost 8 bases and 3 bases, there was a span of 22 bases. Sequencing was performed with immunoSEQ multiplex PCR; in TCRdb, only in-frame clones are kept and a portion is missing. This table holds about 120,000 clones, 80% to 90% found once. The sequence derives from a man in his forties with acute or convalescent COVID-19. The gene calls are TRBV28 and TRBJ1-2; D might be TRBD1 (5 bases). Sequencing used peripheral blood. CDR3 residues: CASSLGGSAEHYGYTF. The CDR3 nucleotides read TGTGCCAGCTCTTTGGGGGGGTCCGCCGAGCACTATGGCTACACCTTC.